These 27 T cell receptor beta chains were sequenced from one sample in a study of beta chain features in type 1 diabetes. The entirety of the isolated RNA underwent reverse transcription, so expressed TCRB transcripts were sequenced. Using immunoSEQ multiplex PCR, the repertoire was profiled, and TCRdb retains in-frame clones only, with some absent. This table holds around 250,000 clones, 13% to 15% found once. The sample consisted of naive CD4+ T cells from blood. These receptors originate from a middle-aged woman in good health.

In this sample, this clone turned up a few times. The chain links TRBV9 to TRBJ2-5, with 14 nucleotides matching TRBD2. CDR1 and CDR2 (germline): SGDLS, YYNGEE. This CDR3 has 16 amino acids. With 3 bases clipped from V and 5 bases from J, the junction kept 6 bases outside the gene matches. The CDR3 protein is CASSAGLAGGLETQYF. CDR3 coding DNA: TGTGCCAGCAGCGCCGGACTAGCGGGGGGACTGGAGACCCAGTACTTC.

A few counts support this clone. The V gene is TRBV7-9, the J gene TRBJ1-1; no clear D gene. Germline CDR1 reads SEHNR; CDR2 reads FQNEAQ (reference sequence). The germline V and J ends were trimmed by 5 bases and 0 bases, with 7 bases remaining between them. There are 13 residues in the CDR3. The DNA for the CDR3 is TGTGCCAGCAGCGCACAAGTGAACACTGAAGCTTTCTTT. Its translation: CASSAQVNTEAFF.

This clone has a handful of counts. The J gene is TRBJ1-2, the V gene TRBV5-6, with a possible D match to TRBD1 (6 bases). The CDR3 has 14 residues. Germline values: CDR1 SGHDT, CDR2 YYEEEE. V gave up 0 bases and J gave up 7 bases, with 13 bases separating them. The CDR3 is CASSLVHREGGYTF. In DNA, the CDR3 is TGTGCCAGCAGCTTGGTGCACAGGGAGGGTGGCTACACCTTC.

The chain combines TRBV7-6 with TRBJ2-1, with TRBD1 matching 7 bases. CDR1 is SGHVS and CDR2 is FNYEAQ in the germline V gene. Trimming at V came to 6 bases and at J to 5 bases, leaving 7 bases not matched to a gene. The CDR3 extends over 14 amino acids. The CDR3 loop is CASRFSQGNNEQFF. The CDR3 DNA reads as TGTGCCAGCAGATTTTCACAGGGGAACAATGAGCAGTTCTTC. Complete variable domain (other parts from reference TRBV7-6 and TRBJ2-1): GAGVSQSPRYKVTKRGQDVALRCDPISGHVSLYWYRQALGQGPEFLTYFNYEAQQDKSGLPNDRFSAERPEGSISTLTIQRTEQRDSAMYRCASRFSQGNNEQFFGPGTRLTVL.

This clone was counted between two and nine times. The chain employs TRBV15 and TRBJ1-2; D call uncertain. The CDR3 spans 14 residues. Trimming removed 0 bases from V and 1 base from J, with 6 bases in between. CDR1 is LNHNV and CDR2 is YYDKDF in the germline V gene (reference sequence). CDR3: CATSRDRLNYGYTF. The CDR3, as DNA: TGTGCCACCAGCAGAGACAGGCTTAACTATGGCTACACCTTC.

As to this clone: The sample contains more than one DNA sequence encoding this CDR3. The J gene is TRBJ1-2, the V gene TRBV6-5; possible D gene TRBD1, 5 bases. V was clipped by 2 bases and J by 7 bases, with 5 bases between them. The CDR3 loop spans 11 amino acids. Looked up from germline, CDR1 is MNHEY and CDR2 is SVGAGI. CDR3 in amino acids: CASSYQGGYTF. The CDR3 DNA is TGTGCCAGCAGTTACCAGGGTGGCTACACCTTC.

This clone has a handful of counts. This sequence joins TRBV7-2 and TRBJ2-5; D possibly corresponds to TRBD2 (7 bases). The germline V gene encodes CDR1 SGHTA and CDR2 FQGNSA. The CDR3 covers 14 residues. Between the trimmed V and J ends, which lost 7 bases and 5 bases, there was a span of 17 bases. CDR3 DNA: TGTGCCAGCACCCTTCAAGGGGGGGCGGAGACCCAGTACTTC. It translates to CASTLQGGAETQYF. The full variable domain, rest sourced from reference TRBV7-2 and TRBJ2-5, is GAGVSQSPSNKVTEKGKDVELRCDPISGHTALYWYRQSLGQGLEFLIYFQGNSAPDKSGLPSDRFSAERTGGSVSTLTIQRTQQEDSAVYLCASTLQGGAETQYFGPGTRLLVL.

This chain joins TRBV18 and TRBJ1-5; possible D gene TRBD1, 6 bases. Germline V gene data show CDR1 as KGHSH and CDR2 as LQKENI. The CDR3 sequence is 16 residues long. Trimming took 3 bases from V and 0 from J, leaving 12 bases between them. CDR3 sequence reads: CASSPPRTDSNQPQHF. The DNA of the CDR3 is TGTGCCAGCTCACCGCCGCGGACAGATAGCAATCAGCCCCAGCATTTT.

This clone appeared a few times. The CDR3 sequence: CASSLTEKQPQHF. For the CDR3, the DNA is TGTGCCAGCAGCTTAACCGAGAAACAGCCCCAGCATTTT. The J gene is TRBJ1-5, the V gene TRBV11-2; D is uncertain. CDR1 SGHAT and CDR2 FQNNGV come from the germline V gene. V lost 2 bases to trimming and J lost 7 bases, with 9 bases between them. The CDR3 loop spans 13 amino acids.

The chain uses TRBV6-5 and TRBJ2-7; a weak D match, TRBD1 (5 bases). Trimming took off 5 bases at V and 11 bases at J, with 16 bases between the two ends. The CDR3 sequence is 12 residues long. Germline CDR1 and CDR2: MNHEY and SVGAGI. Written as DNA, the CDR3 is TGTGCCAGCAGTGAAGCCGGCCCCAGGGAGTACTTC. Residues: CASSEAGPREYF.

This clone was detected only a few times. The chain carries TRBV6-5 and TRBJ2-5; maybe TRBD2 (6 bases). Germline CDR1 reads MNHEY; CDR2 reads SVGAGI. This CDR3 is built from 15 residues. The V end lost 0 bases, the J end lost 1 base, and 9 bases lay between the germline ends. The CDR3 here is CASSYSEGPQETQYF. In DNA form, the CDR3 reads TGTGCCAGCAGTTACTCGGAGGGGCCCCAAGAGACCCAGTACTTC.

The chain carries TRBV4-1 and TRBJ1-2, with D possibly matching TRBD1 (5 bases). Germline V gene data show CDR1 as MGHRA and CDR2 as YSYEKL. CDR3 length equals 15 residues. V lost 1 base to trimming and J lost 4 bases, with 13 bases between them. The DNA of the CDR3 is TGCGCCAGCAGCCAAGTAGTTTCGGGGGGCTATGGCTACACCTTC. This codes for CASSQVVSGGYGYTF.

V is TRBV18 and J is TRBJ2-3; 9 bases agree with TRBD1. From germline, CDR1 is KGHSH and CDR2 LQKENI. The CDR3 contains 16 residues. V lost 3 bases to trimming and J lost 0 bases; unmatched junction nucleotides: 4. In DNA form, the CDR3 reads TGTGCCAGCTCACCCGGGACAGGGAAGAGCACAGATACGCAGTATTTT. Its protein is CASSPGTGKSTDTQYF.

V usage is TRBV25-1 and J usage is TRBJ2-7; no firm D call. Germline CDR1 reads MGHDK; CDR2 reads SYGVNS. This CDR3 has 13 amino acids. V lost 3 bases and J lost 3, with 9 bases in between. CDR3 DNA sequence: TGTGCCAGCAGTGATTCGGTTAACTACGAGCAGTACTTC. It codes for CASSDSVNYEQYF.

The table lists this clone with a few counts. The rearrangement uses TRBV11-2 and TRBJ2-7, with TRBD2 as a possible D gene (6 bases). The CDR3 extends over 15 amino acids. Per germline, CDR1 SGHAT and CDR2 FQNNGV. Between the trimmed V and J ends, which lost 1 base and 3 bases, there was a span of 13 bases. The chain's CDR3 is CASSLVRGGSYEQYF. The CDR3 DNA follows: TGTGCCAGCAGCTTAGTACGGGGAGGAAGCTACGAGCAGTACTTC.

This chain connects TRBV6-1 to TRBJ2-3; 9 nucleotides agree with TRBD2. Trimming at V came to 2 bases and at J to 2 bases, leaving 8 bases not matched to a gene. Germline-derived CDR1 and CDR2 are MNHNS and SASEGT. The CDR3 totals 17 residues. The CDR3 nucleotides are TGTGCCAGCAGTGAAAGGGGGACTAGCAGATTCACAGATACGCAGTATTTT. This encodes CASSERGTSRFTDTQYF.

This chain uses TRBV7-2 with TRBJ2-5; a possible D gene is TRBD2 (6 bases). This CDR3 comprises 15 residues. Germline V gene sequence: CDR1 SGHTA, CDR2 FQGNSA. Trimming cost V 3 bases and J 1 base, with 12 bases left between them. The CDR3 here is CASSFGGRRQETQYF. CDR3 bases: TGTGCCAGCAGCTTTGGGGGGAGACGCCAAGAGACCCAGTACTTC.

This clone has only a few counts. The chain carries TRBV9 and TRBJ2-5; 10 nucleotides match TRBD1. The J segment lost 5 bases and the V segment lost 4 bases, leaving 8 bases of the junction unmatched. The CDR3 totals 15 residues. Germline V gene sequence: CDR1 SGDLS, CDR2 YYNGEE. The CDR3 region has the DNA TGTGCCAGCAGCCTCGGACAGGGGGTGGGGGAGACCCAGTACTTC. Translated, it gives CASSLGQGVGETQYF.

The chain joins TRBV5-1 to TRBJ2-3, with TRBD1 identical over 7 bases. The trim removed 1 base at V and 3 bases at J, leaving 11 bases unmatched. CDR1 and CDR2 (germline): SGHRS, YFSETQ. This CDR3 contains 17 residues. The CDR3 DNA is TGCGCCAGCAGCTTGCAGGTTAAGGGGGCCGGTACAGATACGCAGTATTTT. Encoded protein: CASSLQVKGAGTDTQYF. Drawing the rest from reference TRBV5-1 and TRBJ2-3, the complete variable domain is KAGVTQTPRYLIKTRGQQVTLSCSPISGHRSVSWYQQTPGQGLQFLFEYFSETQRNKGNFPGRFSGRQFSNSRSEMNVSTLELGDSALYLCASSLQVKGAGTDTQYFGPGTRLTVL.

This clone was recorded a few times. J is TRBJ2-7 and V is TRBV10-3, with 7 bases fitting TRBD1. The CDR3 length is 13 residues. J lost 3 bases, V lost 4 bases, and 3 bases had no gene match. Germline V lookup: CDR1 ENHRY, CDR2 SYGVKD. The CDR3 sequence is CAISGRDSYEQYF. DNA of the CDR3: TGTGCCATCAGTGGACGGGACAGCTACGAGCAGTACTTC.

This chain joins TRBV29-1 and TRBJ1-1; 8 bases match TRBD1. CDR3 length: 13 amino acids. The V and J ends lost 5 bases and 5 bases, in that order; junction bases with no gene match: 7. Germline CDR1 reads SQVTM; CDR2 reads ANQGSEA. For the CDR3, the DNA is TGCAGCGTTAGAGACAGGGGTTGGACTGAAGCTTTCTTT. Encoded protein: CSVRDRGWTEAFF.

The chain couples TRBV4-3 to TRBJ1-6; a possible D gene is TRBD1 (6 bases). V lost 0 bases and J lost 10, with 13 bases in between. CDR3 length: 15 residues. Germline V gene data show CDR1 as LGHNA and CDR2 as YSLEER. CDR3 in DNA: TGCGCCAGCAGCCAAGAAAATACAGGGCGCTCACCCCTCCACTTT. Its protein is CASSQENTGRSPLHF.

This chain links TRBV5-1 with TRBJ2-7; tentative D call: TRBD2 (6 bases). This CDR3 is built from 16 residues. Germline CDR1 SGHRS, CDR2 YFSETQ. The V gene lost 4 bases and the J gene lost 2 bases, with 19 bases spanning the gap. CDR3: CASSRGSGTPTYEQYF. The CDR3 region has the DNA TGCGCCAGCAGCCGGGGGAGTGGGACGCCGACCTACGAGCAGTACTTC.

This clone was detected a few times. The V gene is TRBV25-1, the J gene TRBJ2-1, with a weak D call TRBD1 (6 bases). The CDR3 runs to 13 residues. V lost 4 bases and J lost 6, with 10 bases in between. Germline-derived CDR1 and CDR2 are MGHDK and SYGVNS. The CDR3 DNA follows: TGTGCCAGCAGTGGACAGGCGGGCAATGAGCAGTTCTTC. Its translation is CASSGQAGNEQFF.

The rearrangement links TRBV29-1 to TRBJ2-6, with 11 bases matching TRBD1. The germline CDR1 and CDR2 sequences are SQVTM and ANQGSEA. This CDR3 is 16 amino acids long. With 5 bases clipped from V and 0 bases from J, the junction kept 3 bases outside the gene matches. The CDR3 spells CSVQDRGLSGANVLTF. The DNA for the CDR3 is TGCAGCGTTCAGGACAGGGGGCTCTCTGGGGCCAACGTCCTGACTTTC.

This clone turned up a few times. This rearrangement joins TRBV2 to TRBJ2-7; possible D gene TRBD1, 6 bases. The CDR3 runs 15 residues. Germline CDR1 and CDR2: SNHLY and FYNNEI. The germline V and J ends were trimmed by 9 bases and 5 bases, with 23 bases remaining between them. The CDR3 protein is CARGRGETGGDEQYF. The DNA of the CDR3 is TGTGCCAGGGGGCGTGGGGAGACAGGTGGGGACGAGCAGTACTTC.

As to this clone: This CDR3 is also generated by other DNA sequences in the sample. The V call is TRBV6-5, the J call TRBJ2-5; weak D call: TRBD2 (5 bases). Trimming cost V 2 bases and J 1 base, with 5 bases left between them. CDR3 length equals 13 residues. Germline values: CDR1 MNHEY, CDR2 SVGAGI. CDR3 coding DNA: TGTGCCAGCAGTTACGGAGGCCAAGAGACCCAGTACTTC. Protein sequence: CASSYGGQETQYF.